These 19 T cell receptor beta chains share one sample of origin, sequenced in a study of blood T cells in healthy people across ages. A sample-barcoded 5' primer and a J-beta primer mix were used in a second PCR of roughly 7 to 11 cycles. TCRdb redid the calling of the 5' RACE reads with MiXCR, one entry per CDR3 protein. Counted here are about 1,400,000 distinct CDR3 sequences, approximately 59% occurring once; the ten biggest clones make up roughly 7%. The sequenced sample was blood. The receptors shown here come from a man aged 18 to 29 in good health.

The V call is TRBV5-1, the J call TRBJ1-1; D unresolved. The germline V and J ends were trimmed by 1 base and 1 base, with 11 bases remaining between them. This CDR3 has 15 residues. CDR1 and CDR2 (germline): SGHRS, YFSETQ. The chain's CDR3 is CASSLFRGGNTEAFF. CDR3 sequence (DNA): TGCGCCAGCAGCTTGTTCCGGGGTGGGAACACTGAAGCTTTCTTT.

The chain recombines TRBV4-1 with TRBJ2-1, with 7 bases aligning to TRBD1. The ends lost 1 base at V and 0 bases at J; junction bases unmatched: 18. The CDR3 runs to 21 residues. The germline V gene has CDR1 MGHRA and CDR2 YSYEKL. CDR3 in DNA: TGCGCCAGCAGCCAAGCACTATCGGGACAGACCAGCCAAACCTCCTACAATGAGCAGTTCTTC. Its protein product is CASSQALSGQTSQTSYNEQFF.

This clonotype was seen a single time. V gene TRBV7-2 combines with J gene TRBJ2-2; 13 bases match TRBD2. The CDR3 spans 16 residues. V was pared by 3 bases and J by 7 bases, with 5 bases of the junction left unmatched. CDR1 SGHTA and CDR2 FQGNSA come from the germline V gene. The CDR3 loop reads CASSLGLAGYGGELFF. The DNA of the CDR3 is TGTGCCAGCAGCTTGGGACTAGCGGGGTACGGCGGGGAGCTGTTTTTT.

This chain joins TRBV11-2 and TRBJ2-5; the D gene is possibly TRBD1 (6 bases). The ends were cut back, 5 bases at V and 7 bases at J, with 20 bases in the middle. CDR1 and CDR2 (germline): SGHAT, FQNNGV. This CDR3 has 15 amino acids. The CDR3 loop reads CASSTWTVSDGTQYF. In DNA form, the CDR3 reads TGTGCCAGCAGCACTTGGACAGTCTCAGATGGGACCCAGTACTTC.

This clonotype occurred once. The junction does not match germline at one end; this may be a read error. The V call is TRBV7-2, the J call TRBJ2-7, with unresolved D. With the DNA end fitting TRBJ2-5 better, the J assignment may be wrong. The CDR3 runs 13 residues. Per the germline V gene, CDR1 is SGHTA and CDR2 is FQGNSA. The CDR3 DNA is TGTGCCAGCAGCCAGGATTACCACGAGACCCAGTACTTC. This gives the protein CASSQDYHETQYF.

This clonotype occurred a few times. The V call is TRBV25-1, the J call TRBJ1-2; D gene ambiguous. V was cut by 2 bases and J by 7 bases, with 11 bases left in between. The CDR3 runs to 13 residues. Germline assignment: CDR1 MGHDK and CDR2 SYGVNS. CDR3 nucleotides: TGTGCCAGCAGTGAAGTAGACGAGGGTGGCTACACCTTC. Protein product: CASSEVDEGGYTF.

This clonotype was counted a few times. V and J are TRBV6-5 and TRBJ1-2, with TRBD1 matching over 9 bases. Germline trimming cut 0 bases from V and 8 bases from J; bases unmatched to any gene: 4. The CDR3 runs to 14 residues. Germline V CDR1 and CDR2: MNHEY, SVGAGI. This chain's CDR3 is CASSYSQDRGGYTF. The CDR3 DNA follows: TGTGCCAGCAGTTACTCACAGGACAGGGGAGGCTACACCTTC.

The V gene is TRBV20-1, the J gene TRBJ2-4; D assignment may be TRBD1 or TRBD2 (5 bases each). The CDR3 runs to 15 residues. V was trimmed by 1 base and J by 13 bases, leaving 23 bases between them. The germline V gene has CDR1 DFQATT and CDR2 SNEGSKA (reference sequence). The CDR3 is CSARAVATGTNEQYF. CDR3 in DNA: TGCAGTGCTAGAGCCGTAGCAACGGGGACCAATGAGCAGTACTTC.

This chain uses TRBV7-2 with TRBJ1-2, with 10 bases that match TRBD1. The CDR3 consists of 15 residues. The V and J ends lost 5 bases and 3 bases, in that order; junction bases with no gene match: 6. Germline CDR1 SGHTA, CDR2 FQGNSA. The CDR3 DNA is TGTGCCAGCAGCCGAGACAGGGGGCCTGACTATGGCTACACCTTC. It codes for CASSRDRGPDYGYTF.

This chain links TRBV27 with TRBJ2-1, with 8 bases fitting TRBD2. V lost 5 bases, J lost 1 base, and 7 bases stayed unmatched. Germline lookup yields CDR1 MNHEY and CDR2 SMNVEV (reference sequence). This CDR3 contains 16 residues. CDR3 amino acids: CASSHISGTSYNEQFF. Written as DNA, the CDR3 is TGTGCCAGCAGTCACATTAGCGGGACGTCCTACAATGAGCAGTTCTTC.

V usage is TRBV28 and J usage is TRBJ2-3; no clear D gene. CDR3 size: 19 residues. The V and J ends lost 6 bases and 2 bases respectively, with 27 bases between them. Germline assignment: CDR1 MDHEN and CDR2 SYDVKM. CDR3 DNA sequence: TGTGCCAGCAGCCCCCCCCCGTATTTGGACCCAGTACCCACAGATACGCAGTATTTT. The encoded protein is CASSPPPYLDPVPTDTQYF.

This clonotype was observed a handful of times. CDR3 sequence: CASSFGIGTSGTNTGELFF. Here the CDR3 DNA reads TGTGCCAGCAGTTTCGGGATTGGGACTAGCGGAACGAACACCGGGGAGCTGTTTTTT. This chain connects TRBV27 to TRBJ2-2; 11 positions agree with TRBD2. The CDR3 loop spans 19 amino acids. J gave up 0 bases and V 3 bases, and 9 bases lay outside the gene matches. Germline CDR1 reads MNHEY; CDR2 reads SMNVEV (reference sequence).

This chain joins TRBV10-3 and TRBJ2-4; D tentatively fits TRBD1 or TRBD2 (5 bases each). The DNA matches TRBJ2-7 better at its end, which makes the J call doubtful. The CDR3 runs 13 residues. Germline loops: CDR1 ENHRY, CDR2 SYGVKD. The CDR3 DNA reads TGTGCCATCAGTGTTGGGGGACCCTACGAGCAGTACTTC. It codes for CAISVGGPYEQYF.

This chain joins TRBV7-2 and TRBJ2-7; 7 positions match TRBD2. CDR3 length: 15 residues. Germline CDR1 reads SGHTA; CDR2 reads FQGNSA. Trimming cost V 1 base and J 9 bases; bases outside gene matches: 12. The CDR3 region is CASSLGGLGAPGQYF. For the CDR3, the DNA is TGTGCCAGCAGCTTAGGCGGACTAGGGGCTCCGGGGCAGTACTTC.

This chain joins TRBV20-1 and TRBJ2-4; unclear D gene. The DNA end is more similar to TRBJ2-7, so the J call may be wrong. CDR1 is DFQATT and CDR2 is SNEGSKA in the germline V gene (reference sequence). The CDR3 extends over 14 amino acids. The CDR3 DNA is TGCAGTGCTAGTAGGTTCTATCGGGCCCACGAGCAGTACTTC. It translates to CSASRFYRAHEQYF.

This clonotype appeared a single time. A read error may account for a junction end that differs from germline. The genes are TRBV5-1 and TRBJ2-3, with D unresolved. Per the germline V gene, CDR1 is SGHRS and CDR2 is YFSETQ. CDR3 length: 13 amino acids. The CDR3 protein is CASSPGPPGTKYF. The CDR3 DNA sequence: TGCGCCAGCAGCCCCGGTCCTCCCGGTACGAAGTATTTT.

The genes are TRBV20-1 and TRBJ2-1; D uncertain. In germline, CDR1 is DFQATT, CDR2 SNEGSKA (reference sequence). V lost 2 bases and J 3 bases, leaving 14 bases between the germline ends. The CDR3 covers 15 residues. In nucleotides, the CDR3 is TGCAGTGCTAGATCCTATACGAGCTTCTACAATGAGCAGTTCTTC. It translates to CSARSYTSFYNEQFF.

CDR3 DNA sequence: TGTGCCACCAGAGCATCACGCGCAACTAATGAAAAACTGTTTTTT. Its protein product is CATRASRATNEKLFF. This sequence joins TRBV15 and TRBJ1-4; the D is unclear. V shed 6 bases and J shed 0 bases, with 11 bases lying between them. The CDR3 runs to 15 residues. Per the germline V gene, CDR1 is LNHNV and CDR2 is YYDKDF (reference sequence).

This clonotype was counted only a few times. This chain uses TRBV14 with TRBJ2-3, with 7 bases lining up with TRBD2. CDR3 size: 16 residues. V was pared by 0 bases and J by 4 bases, with 7 bases of the junction left unmatched. Germline V gene lookup returns CDR1 SGHDN and CDR2 FVKESK. The CDR3 spells CASSQDRAGVSDTQYF. The CDR3 DNA reads as TGTGCCAGCAGCCAAGATCGGGCGGGGGTCTCAGATACGCAGTATTTT.